The clone carrying this TCR beta chain is labeled large. The antigen is not known. Treatment here: approximately 10-day PBMC culture with coronavirus spike peptide pools or control peptides (ViraFEST assay). The assay that was used to sequence DNA from cultured CD4+ T cells was the Oncomine TCR Beta short-read assay. One entry per CDR3 protein, called by TCRdb with MiXCR from the PCR reads. The data contain fewer than 20,000 distinct CDR3 sequences, 40% to 65% of them singletons. These data originate in a study of vaccination and CD4 T cells after COVID-19. Study context: The interval from dose two to post-vaccine sampling had a median of about 72 days, and it ranged from 14 to 241.

This sequence originates from a human donor who had recovered from COVID-19. Material for sequencing was CD4+ T cells from blood, cultured in vitro.

DNA for the CDR3: TGTGCCAGCAGTTACTCTACCGGCGCGAGGAACACTGAAGCTTTCTTT. Translated, it gives CASSYSTGARNTEAFF. The chain joins TRBV6-5 to TRBJ1-1; no firm D call. The CDR3 is made up of 16 amino acids. V was shortened by 0 bases and J by 1 base, with 12 bases between the two germline ends. Germline assignment: CDR1 MNHEY and CDR2 SVGAGI.